The rows below give T cell receptor beta chains drawn from one sample of a study. TCRdb reprocessed the 5' RACE reads via MiXCR and lists one record per CDR3 protein. This sample has approximately 44,000 distinct CDR3 sequences; 29% occur once, and the top ten carry roughly 3.5%. Sequences were obtained from memory CD4+ T cells sorted from a lymph node. Receptors originate from a female donor with breast cancer. The CDR3 runs from the conserved cysteine through the conserved F or W. A D gene is named only where the DNA matches it firmly. Clone size is given for some rows only: seen once, a few or many times, or a class if the clone is expanded.

TRBV29-1	TRBD2	NA	TRBJ2-1	TGCAGCGTTTCAGTCACTAGCGGGAGTGCTGAGCAGTTCTTC	CSVSVTSGSAEQFF
TRBV28	NA	many	TRBJ1-1	TGTGCCAGCAGGCGTCCAGACACTGAAGCTTTCTTT	CASRRPDTEAFF
TRBV5-4	NA	NA	TRBJ2-3	TGTGCCAGCAGCACCACTAGGACAGATACGCAGTATTTT	CASSTTRTDTQYF
TRBV9	NA	few	TRBJ2-3	TGTGCCAGCAGCGTCCAGGGCATTCGCACAGATACGCAGTATTTT	CASSVQGIRTDTQYF
TRBV5-1	TRBD2	NA	TRBJ2-7	TGCGCCAGCAGCTTGGGGACTAGCGGGTACTACGAGCAGTACTTC	CASSLGTSGYYEQYF
TRBV9	TRBD1	few	TRBJ1-5	TGTGCCAGCAGCGTCACAGGGGATAGCAATCAGCCCCAGCATTTT	CASSVTGDSNQPQHF
TRBV9	NA	few	TRBJ2-2	TGTGCCAGCAGCGCCCGATACACCGGGGAGCTGTTTTTT	CASSARYTGELFF
TRBV5-1	NA	NA	TRBJ2-1	TGCGCCAGCAGCACCGGGACTCGCACGAGGGTCCATGAGCAGTTCTTC	CASSTGTRTRVHEQFF
TRBV7-6	NA	NA	TRBJ1-2	TGTGCCAGCAGCCGGATACAGGGTTCTGGCTACACCTTC	CASSRIQGSGYTF
TRBV20-1	NA	NA	TRBJ1-5	TGCAGTGCTAGCGTCCGTAGCAATCAGCCCCAGCATTTT	CSASVRSNQPQHF
TRBV5-1	NA	medium-sized	TRBJ1-1	TGCGCCAGCAGCATCACAACGAACACTGAAGCTTTCTTT	CASSITTNTEAFF
TRBV20-1	NA	NA	TRBJ2-5	TGCAGTGCTAGGGCAGGGAGCCGGGAGACCCAGTACTTC	CSARAGSRETQYF
TRBV9	NA	NA	TRBJ2-5	TGTGCCAGCAGCGTAGGGGACGCGGGCCAAGAGACCCAGTACTTC	CASSVGDAGQETQYF
TRBV24-1	NA	NA	TRBJ2-1	TGTGCCACCAGTGGCCCCGGTTACAATGAGCAGTTCTTC	CATSGPGYNEQFF
TRBV7-2	NA	once	TRBJ1-5	TGTGCCAGCAGCCAGGGCGGATATAGCAATCAGCCCCAGCATTTT	CASSQGGYSNQPQHF
TRBV3-1	NA	NA	TRBJ1-1	TGTGCCAGCAGCCAAGAGAAAGAAGCTTTCTTT	CASSQEKEAFF
TRBV7-8	NA	NA	TRBJ1-3	TGTGCCAGCAGCGATAGGGGAAACACCATATATTTT	CASSDRGNTIYF
TRBV21-1	NA	NA	TRBJ2-7	TGTGCCAGCAGCCCCCAATCGACGGCGGACAGAGCCTACGAGCAGTACTTC	CASSPQSTADRAYEQYF
TRBV27	NA	few	TRBJ1-1	TGTGCCAGCAGTTTAAAAGGAGACACTGAAGCTTTCTTT	CASSLKGDTEAFF
TRBV10-2	TRBD2	few	TRBJ2-7	TGCGCCAGCCGGGACTACTACGAGCAGTACTTC	CASRDYYEQYF
TRBV20-1	TRBD1	few	TRBJ1-2	TGCAGTGCTAGTGGGACAGGGGGCTACACCTTC	CSASGTGGYTF
TRBV7-9	TRBD2	NA	TRBJ2-3	TGTGCCAGCAGTACGGGACTAGGCACAGATACGCAGTATTTT	CASSTGLGTDTQYF
TRBV5-6	NA	medium-sized	TRBJ2-7	TGTGCCAGCAGCTATGACAGGCAACTTGGGCAGTACTTC	CASSYDRQLGQYF
TRBV10-1	NA	NA	TRBJ2-1	TGCGCCAGCAGTGAGTCGTCTAACTACAATGAGCAGTTCTTC	CASSESSNYNEQFF
TRBV30	NA	few	TRBJ2-1	TGTGCCTGGACAGGGAGCTCCTACAATGAGCAGTTCTTC	CAWTGSSYNEQFF
TRBV6-1	TRBD1	few	TRBJ1-5	TGTGTCAGCAGGGGAGGGGGGACAGGGAGGCAGCCCCAGCATTTT	CVSRGGGTGRQPQHF
TRBV6-2/TRBV6-3	TRBD2	once	TRBJ2-1	TGTGCCAGCAGTCGACAGAGCGGGAGACATAGGTATGAGCAGTTCTTC	CASSRQSGRHRYEQFF
TRBV12-3/TRBV12-4	NA	NA	TRBJ2-5	TGTGCCAGCAGTTTAGGGTTGATACAAGAGACCCAGTACTTC	CASSLGLIQETQYF
TRBV28	TRBD1	NA	TRBJ2-7	TGTGCCAGCAGTTTGGGACAGTCCTACGAGCAGTACTTC	CASSLGQSYEQYF
TRBV4-3	TRBD1	few	TRBJ2-1	TGCGCCAGCACTTCTCTCGGGCAGGGGGCCAATGAGCAGTTCTTC	CASTSLGQGANEQFF
TRBV15	NA	few	TRBJ2-7	TGTGCCACCAGCCAAGTTCAGGGTTGCGAGCAGTACTTC	CATSQVQGCEQYF
TRBV5-6	TRBD1	NA	TRBJ1-1	TGTGCCAGCAGCCGCCGAACCGACAGGGGAGTATGGAACACTGAAGCTTTCTTT	CASSRRTDRGVWNTEAFF
TRBV5-6	NA	NA	TRBJ1-1	TGTGCCAGCAGCTCCATCGGGGCCTGGAAGTGGGAAGCTTTCTTT	CASSSIGAWKWEAFF
TRBV20-1	NA	few	TRBJ2-1	TGCAGTGCTAGAGATCTGGGGAACAATGAGCAGTTCTTC	CSARDLGNNEQFF
TRBV12-3/TRBV12-4	NA	NA	TRBJ2-7	TGTGCCAGCAGTCTACTCTACACGGGCCCCGGGGGCGAGCAGTACTTC	CASSLLYTGPGGEQYF
TRBV4-1	NA	once	TRBJ1-1	TGCGCCAGCAGCCAAGGATACGTATTGGGTGCGGGGACTGAAGCTTTCTTT	CASSQGYVLGAGTEAFF
TRBV12-3/TRBV12-4	NA	NA	TRBJ2-1	TGTGCCAGCAGACCGGACAGCACTGAACAGTTATTC	CASRPDSTEQLF
TRBV7-8	NA	few	TRBJ1-6	TGTGCCAGCAGCTTAGTCGGGACAAGCGGTGATTCACCCCTCCACTTT	CASSLVGTSGDSPLHF
TRBV5-1	NA	many	TRBJ2-5	TGCGCCAGCAGCTCGCAGGACTGGAAGGTTCAAGAGACCCAGTACTTC	CASSSQDWKVQETQYF
TRBV28	NA	NA	TRBJ2-4	TGTGCCAGCAGTTTCATCCAGGGCGGAAAAAACATTCAGTACTTC	CASSFIQGGKNIQYF
TRBV4-1	TRBD1	NA	TRBJ1-6	TGCGCCAGCAGCCAAGATAATCCGGGACAGCAAATTAATTCACCCCTCCACTTT	CASSQDNPGQQINSPLHF
TRBV4-1	TRBD2	NA	TRBJ2-1	TGCGCCAGCAGCCAACCCCTAGCGGGGGTCTACAATGAGCTGTTCTTC	CASSQPLAGVYNELFF
TRBV9	NA	NA	TRBJ1-2	TGTGCCAGCAGCGCCGGGGGCTCTGGCTACACCTTC	CASSAGGSGYTF
TRBV6-2/TRBV6-3	NA	NA	TRBJ1-5	TGTGCCAGCAGTTACTTGGACAATCAGCCCCAGCATTTT	CASSYLDNQPQHF
TRBV5-1	TRBD1	many	TRBJ2-3	TGCGCCAGCAGCGCTCGACAGGGTCGGACAGATACGCAGTATTTT	CASSARQGRTDTQYF